The present TCR beta chain was sequenced within a study of blood T cell repertoires in COVID-19. Repertoires were generated with immunoSEQ multiplex PCR, while TCRdb's copy carries only in-frame clones and drops some. The repertoire has around 130,000 clones, roughly four fifths of them found once; the top ten carry roughly 12%. Germline assignment: CDR1 KGHDR and CDR2 SFDVKD. The J segment lost 3 bases and the V segment lost 2 bases, leaving 1 base of the junction unmatched. This CDR3 has 14 amino acids. The gene calls are TRBV24-1 and TRBJ2-5, with 8 bases aligning to TRBD1. Sequencing used peripheral blood. This TCR derives from a human donor in a cohort sampled during active COVID-19. This CDR3 is CATSDSGQEETQYF. As DNA, the CDR3 is TGTGCCACCAGTGATTCGGGACAGGAAGAGACCCAGTACTTC.